A selection of T cell receptor beta chains follows, all from one sample in a study. MiXCR, applied by TCRdb to the RT-PCR reads, yields one record per CDR3 protein. This table has approximately 720,000 distinct CDR3 sequences, more than 13% appearing once. Input material: memory CD4+ T cells from blood. Receptors were obtained from a female donor in good health, serving as a healthy control. CDR3s include the opening cysteine and the closing phenylalanine or tryptophan. A D gene is named only where the DNA matches it firmly. Where a row states a size, it is once, few, many or the class of an expanded clone; other rows omit it.

J gene | V gene | CDR3 length | D gene | clone size | CDR3 protein | CDR3 DNA
TRBJ1-4 | TRBV4-2 | 15 | NA | once | CASSQDLGGSGRLFF | TGTGCCAGCAGCCAAGATCTGGGGGGGTCCGGGAGACTGTTTTTT
TRBJ1-1 | TRBV27 | 13 | NA | NA | CASSLRQDTEAFF | TGTGCCAGCAGTTTACGGCAGGACACTGAAGCTTTCTTT
TRBJ1-5 | TRBV6-6 | 13 | TRBD1 | few | CASSLGDRLPQHF | TGTGCCAGCAGTTTAGGGGACAGGCTGCCCCAGCATTTT
TRBJ1-5 | TRBV12-3/TRBV12-4 | 13 | NA | NA | CASRLGGDQPQHF | TGTGCCAGCAGATTGGGAGGAGATCAGCCCCAGCATTTT
TRBJ2-2 | TRBV6-5 | 15 | NA | NA | CASTYRDLNTGELFF | TGTGCCAGCACGTACCGGGACTTAAACACCGGGGAGCTGTTTTTT
TRBJ2-2 | TRBV7-6 | 16 | NA | NA | CASSLTPGTETGELFF | TGTGCCAGCAGCTTAACCCCCGGGACGGAGACCGGGGAGCTGTTTTTT
TRBJ2-1 | TRBV5-1 | 15 | NA | many | CASTPQRTAINEQFF | TGCGCCAGCACTCCGCAGCGGACAGCCATTAATGAGCAGTTCTTC
TRBJ1-2 | TRBV5-1 | 15 | TRBD1 | NA | CASSAGQGLNYGYTF | TGCGCCAGCAGCGCCGGACAGGGTCTGAACTATGGCTACACCTTC
TRBJ1-1 | TRBV7-6 | 16 | TRBD1 | NA | CASSLAGQGALTEAFF | TGTGCCAGCAGCTTAGCGGGACAGGGGGCTCTTACTGAAGCTTTCTTT
TRBJ1-1 | TRBV19 | 15 | NA | NA | CASSITGVMNTEAFF | TGTGCCAGTAGTATCACCGGTGTTATGAACACTGAAGCTTTCTTT
TRBJ1-2 | TRBV2 | 15 | TRBD1 | few | CASSLPGQGGYGYTF | TGTGCCAGCAGCCTCCCGGGACAGGGGGGCTATGGCTACACCTTC
TRBJ1-4 | TRBV9 | 14 | NA | NA | CASSVGPSGEKLFF | TGTGCCAGCAGCGTGGGGCCAAGTGGTGAAAAACTGTTTTTT
TRBJ1-2 | TRBV7-8 | 16 | NA | NA | CASSGGAGRTYYGYTF | TGTGCCAGCAGCGGCGGGGCAGGGAGGACTTACTATGGCTACACCTTC
TRBJ1-1 | TRBV6-2/TRBV6-3 | 15 | NA | many | CASSPRGSWGTEAFF | TGTGCCAGCAGTCCCCGCGGGAGTTGGGGCACTGAAGCTTTCTTT
TRBJ2-5 | TRBV2 | 14 | NA | NA | CASRAGAGQETQYF | TGTGCCAGCAGGGCAGGGGCTGGACAAGAGACCCAGTACTTC
TRBJ2-3 | TRBV27 | 14 | NA | many | CASRARPGADTQYF | TGTGCCAGCAGAGCTCGACCAGGGGCAGATACGCAGTATTTT
TRBJ2-7 | TRBV28 | 14 | NA | NA | CASSSNRDTYEQYF | TGTGCCAGCAGTTCTAACCGGGACACCTACGAGCAGTACTTC
TRBJ2-1 | TRBV7-3 | 16 | NA | NA | CASSSRGRVSYNEQFF | TGTGCCAGCAGCTCTAGGGGGAGAGTCTCCTACAATGAGCAGTTCTTC
TRBJ2-7 | TRBV28 | 10 | NA | NA | CASSFREQYF | TGTGCCAGCAGTTTTCGCGAGCAGTACTTC
TRBJ2-5 | TRBV7-2 | 16 | TRBD2 | few | CASSSRAGAARETQYF | TGTGCCAGCAGCTCCCGAGCGGGAGCGGCCCGAGAGACCCAGTACTTC
TRBJ2-7 | TRBV4-3 | 13 | NA | many | CASSQDLQREQYF | TGCGCCAGCAGCCAAGATCTTCAAAGGGAGCAGTACTTC
TRBJ2-5 | TRBV20-1 | 13 | NA | NA | CSAQGVEQKTQYF | TGCAGTGCCCAAGGGGTGGAACAAAAGACCCAGTACTTC
TRBJ1-4 | TRBV6-5 | 15 | NA | few | CASSLRGGRLEKLFF | TGTGCCAGCAGTTTACGGGGGGGGAGGCTCGAAAAACTGTTTTTT
TRBJ2-1 | TRBV9 | 13 | NA | NA | CASGRRDYNEQFF | TGTGCCAGCGGTCGCCGGGATTACAATGAGCAGTTCTTC
TRBJ2-7 | TRBV12-3/TRBV12-4 | 14 | NA | NA | CASSVTGHNYEQYF | TGTGCCAGCAGTGTTACGGGACATAACTACGAGCAGTACTTC
TRBJ1-5 | TRBV27 | 13 | NA | NA | CATAGMTNQPQHF | TGTGCTACCGCTGGAATGACCAATCAGCCCCAGCATTTT
TRBJ1-5 | TRBV6-1 | 17 | NA | NA | CASSLTSGGHSNQPQHF | TGTGCCAGCAGTCTAACCTCGGGGGGCCATAGCAATCAGCCCCAGCATTTT
TRBJ1-5 | TRBV15 | 13 | NA | NA | CATSREATQPQHF | TGTGCCACCAGCAGAGAGGCAACTCAGCCCCAGCATTTT
TRBJ2-2 | TRBV5-1 | 18 | NA | NA | CASRPTPGGAGDTGELFF | TGCGCCAGCAGACCAACTCCAGGGGGCGCGGGAGACACCGGGGAGCTGTTTTTT
TRBJ2-4 | TRBV20-1 | 14 | NA | many | CSARVWGGGNIQYF | TGCAGTGCTAGAGTGTGGGGAGGGGGAAACATTCAGTACTTC
TRBJ1-1 | TRBV12-3/TRBV12-4 | 14 | TRBD1 | many | CASSWGQANTEAFF | TGTGCCAGCAGTTGGGGACAGGCGAACACTGAAGCTTTCTTT
TRBJ2-7 | TRBV5-1 | 13 | NA | few | CASRYHESNEQYF | TGCGCCAGCAGATATCATGAGAGTAACGAGCAGTACTTC
TRBJ1-6 | TRBV5-6 | 11 | NA | NA | CASSTSSPLHF | TGTGCCAGCAGCACTAGTTCACCCCTCCACTTT
TRBJ1-1 | TRBV18 | 12 | NA | few | CASSPDRTEAFF | TGTGCCAGCTCACCGGATAGGACTGAAGCTTTCTTT
TRBJ2-1 | TRBV3-1 | 15 | NA | NA | CASSPRWAADNEQFF | TGTGCCAGCAGTCCCCGGTGGGCGGCAGATAATGAGCAGTTCTTC
TRBJ2-5 | TRBV29-1 | 10 | NA | NA | CSVFKETQYF | TGCAGCGTCTTCAAAGAGACCCAGTACTTC
TRBJ2-3 | TRBV29-1 | 14 | TRBD2 | few | CSFITSGRESTQYF | TGCAGCTTTATAACTAGCGGGAGGGAGAGTACGCAGTATTTT
TRBJ2-1 | TRBV20-1 | 14 | TRBD2 | NA | CSATSSGRDNEQFF | TGCAGTGCTACAAGTAGCGGGAGGGACAATGAGCAGTTCTTC
TRBJ1-1 | TRBV12-3/TRBV12-4 | 13 | TRBD1 | NA | CASSTGGRAEAFF | TGTGCCAGCAGTACAGGGGGCCGCGCTGAAGCTTTCTTT
TRBJ2-4 | TRBV20-1 | 16 | NA | few | CSARVGLASGKNIQYF | TGCAGTGCTAGGGTGGGGCTAGCTTCGGGCAAAAACATTCAGTACTTC
TRBJ2-1 | TRBV28 | 13 | NA | NA | CASKQTSYNEQFF | TGTGCCAGCAAGCAGACCTCCTACAATGAGCAGTTCTTC
TRBJ1-2 | TRBV6-5 | 13 | NA | many | CASSYGAGGGYTF | TGTGCCAGCAGTTACGGAGCCGGGGGCGGCTACACCTTC
TRBJ1-3 | TRBV2 | 15 | NA | NA | CASSATRTAGNTIYF | TGTGCCAGCAGCGCCACGAGGACAGCTGGAAACACCATATATTTT
TRBJ2-3 | TRBV11-2 | 14 | NA | NA | CASSLALATDTQYF | TGTGCCAGCAGCTTAGCGCTAGCCACAGATACGCAGTATTTT
TRBJ1-1 | TRBV24-1 | 15 | TRBD1 | few | CATSDIRQGRAEAFF | TGTGCCACCAGTGATATTCGACAGGGCAGGGCTGAAGCTTTCTTT
TRBJ1-4 | TRBV5-1 | 17 | TRBD1 | few | CASSFPNGQAFNEKLFF | TGCGCCAGCAGCTTCCCGAATGGACAGGCCTTTAATGAAAAACTGTTTTTT
TRBJ1-6 | TRBV12-3/TRBV12-4 | 12 | NA | NA | CASSLGGEPLHF | TGTGCCAGCAGTTTGGGGGGGGAACCCCTCCACTTT
TRBJ2-7 | TRBV20-1 | 15 | TRBD2 | NA | CSARVGLAGAYEQYF | TGCAGTGCTAGGGTGGGACTAGCGGGAGCCTACGAGCAGTACTTC
TRBJ1-1 | TRBV6-6 | 16 | TRBD1 | few | CASSYSGTGERAEAFF | TGTGCCAGCAGTTACTCGGGGACAGGGGAGAGGGCTGAAGCTTTCTTT
TRBJ2-3 | TRBV20-1 | 14 | NA | NA | CSAYLAARTDTQYF | TGCAGTGCTTATCTGGCGGCACGCACAGATACGCAGTATTTT
TRBJ2-1 | TRBV20-1 | 14 | NA | many | CSARDSLGGNEQFF | TGCAGTGCTCGGGACTCTCTAGGGGGGAATGAGCAGTTCTTC
TRBJ2-1 | TRBV28 | 15 | NA | NA | CASSPYSGLNNEQFF | TGTGCCAGCAGTCCATATAGCGGACTTAACAATGAGCAGTTCTTC
TRBJ1-5 | TRBV20-1 | 12 | NA | few | CSASDRNQPQHF | TGCAGTGCTAGCGACAGAAATCAGCCCCAGCATTTT
TRBJ2-1 | TRBV5-4 | 18 | NA | few | CASSRGTGLLAGDGEQFF | TGTGCCAGCAGCCGAGGGACAGGGCTTCTAGCGGGAGACGGTGAGCAGTTCTTC